The entry below gives a single T cell receptor (beta chain) sequence along with its context. Its antigen is not yet known. No base quality values were provided; no much bigger clone lies one nucleotide off. The data derive from a study of regulatory T cells in long-lasting Graves disease (dated by TCRdb to 2020 to 2023). About the investigation overall: Persistent Graves' disease was defined as antithyroid drug treatment for over 5 years with persistently positive TSH receptor autoantibodies. Peripheral blood TCR sequencing and RNA sequencing compared persistent Graves' disease patients with newly diagnosed Graves' disease patients. The study took place in China and was registered as a clinical trial. A total of about 33 samples were covered by TCR sequencing, comprising 13 persistent and around 20 newly diagnosed Graves' disease patients. Persistent Graves' disease patients in the clinical cohort had taken antithyroid drugs for 9.5 to 13 years on average.

Trimming removed 5 bases from V and 9 bases from J, leaving 14 bases between the germline ends. The CDR3 sequence holds 13 residues, the cysteine and phenylalanine included. Of all the DNA, just the CDR3 is kept, 39 bases in frame from base 1. CDR1 and CDR2 are read off the germline V gene as MDHEN and SYDVKM. The protocol used for the library was multiplex PCR. Sequenced using an Illumina HiSeq 4000. TCR beta libraries were built with iRepertoire HTBI primers and Arm-PCR amplification of CDR3 regions. Gel purification was performed on PCR products prior to sequencing. Per the source publication's procedure: Gene usage analysis of CDR3 amino acid clonotypes used the 60 to 80 TRBV and fewer than 15 TRBJ segments found across samples. COPE and FqMerger were used to merge filtered high-quality paired reads into contigs. BLAST was used to align contigs to IMGT TRBV, TRBD and TRBJ reference genes, with CDR3 defined following IMGT. Any clonotype with a frequency above 0.1% was classified as a highly expanded clone. Shannon entropy served as the measure of repertoire diversity, while the Gini coefficient captured V-J evenness. A clonotype found in more than one individual was treated as public. Through fastp at Q25 and MiXCR, TCRdb rebuilt clones from the public reads, retaining in-frame beta chains. Rows are combined by CDR3 protein, so each entry shows the most common genes and DNA. The V and J calls follow TCRdb's processing rather than the paper's. The sample records a few hundred thousand distinct CDR3 sequences, less than 25% of which are singletons. The ten largest clonotypes hold roughly 26% of the sample.

According to the study, the label for this sample's time point signals: persistent/refractory GD, antithyroid drugs over 5 years with positive TRAb. For both TCR sequencing and RNA sequencing, RNA was extracted from PBMCs in TRIzol. The diagnosis of Graves' disease followed American Thyroid Association guidelines. Patients for the study were recruited at an endocrinology department in Xi'an, China. Each patient gave approximately 8.8 milliliters of peripheral blood, collected in an EDTA anticoagulant tube. Ficoll Paque Plus density gradient separation was used to isolate PBMCs, and no further T cell sorting was performed. An Agilent 2100 Bioanalyzer and agarose gel were used to check RNA quality, and a NanoDrop 2000 was used to measure RNA concentration. Broader findings and caveats from the paper: Sequencing and analysis were limited to the TCR beta chain. Persistent Graves' disease patients showed lower TCR Shannon entropy and fewer highly expanded clones than newly diagnosed patients, suggesting clonal expansion. The study examined only peripheral blood because the primary lesion, thyroid tissue, could not be accessed. As a limitation, the authors acknowledged that the small sample size may reduce accuracy. Persistent patients shared more public clonotypes among themselves (2,741) than newly diagnosed patients did (more than 950). Preferential use of TRBV28, TRBJ1-2 and TRBJ2-5 was observed in persistent disease, whereas TRBV20-1 and TRBJ2-1 were favored in newly diagnosed disease.

The sample in question was peripheral blood mononuclear cells (PBMCs), obtained when the disease was refractory, from a patient treated with antithyroid drugs. The TCR was taken from a female donor with Graves disease. The chain links TRBV28 with TRBJ1-5; no confident D gene assignment can be made. CDR3 sequence: CASSIIGVVPQHF. The DNA sequence follows: TGTGCCAGCAGTATTATTGGAGTCGTGCCCCAGCATTTT.